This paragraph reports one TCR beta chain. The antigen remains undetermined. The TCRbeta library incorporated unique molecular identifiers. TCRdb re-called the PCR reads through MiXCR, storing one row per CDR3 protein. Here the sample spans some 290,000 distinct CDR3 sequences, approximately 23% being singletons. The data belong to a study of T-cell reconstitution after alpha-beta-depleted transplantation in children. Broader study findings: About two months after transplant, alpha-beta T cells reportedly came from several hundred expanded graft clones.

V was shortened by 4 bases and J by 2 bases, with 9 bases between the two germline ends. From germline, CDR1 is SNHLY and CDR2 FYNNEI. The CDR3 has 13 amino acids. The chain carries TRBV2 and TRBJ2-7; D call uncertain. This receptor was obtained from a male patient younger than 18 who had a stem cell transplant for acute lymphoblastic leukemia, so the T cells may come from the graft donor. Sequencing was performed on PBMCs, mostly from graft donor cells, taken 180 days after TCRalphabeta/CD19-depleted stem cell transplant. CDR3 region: CASSGVQTYEQYF. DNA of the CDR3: TGTGCCAGCAGTGGAGTGCAGACCTACGAGCAGTACTTC.